These 7 T cell receptor beta chains were sequenced from one sample in a study of blood T cells in healthy people across ages. The use of a sample-barcoded 5' primer and a J-beta primer mix characterized a second PCR of roughly 6 to 11 cycles. MiXCR was run by TCRdb on the 5' RACE reads, yielding one entry per CDR3 protein. This repertoire shows about 620,000 distinct CDR3 sequences, 45% to 60% found once; its top ten account for roughly 14%. The sequenced material came from blood. These receptors all stem from a woman of 80 years or more in good health.

Worth noting for this clonotype: Just one base apart from a much larger clone, this may be a read error. V usage is TRBV3-1 and J usage is TRBJ2-1, with 9 bases lining up with TRBD2. This CDR3 spans 16 amino acids. The germline gives CDR1 LGHDT, CDR2 YNNKEL (reference sequence). The CDR3 bases are TGTGCCAGCAGCCAAAATAGCGGGAGCTCCTGCAATGAGCAGTTCTTC. Translation gives CASSQNSGSSCNEQFF.

In this sample, this clonotype turned up a few times. This may come from a read error, since a much larger clone is one base off. The rearrangement uses TRBV7-9 and TRBJ2-5; tentative D call: TRBD2 (6 bases). Trimming stripped 5 bases from V and 11 bases from J, with 27 bases between. The V gene's germline CDR1 is SEHNR and CDR2 FQNEAQ (reference sequence). This CDR3 region has 16 residues. The CDR3 is CASSRARDSPPNEQYF. CDR3 nucleotides: TGTGCCAGCAGCAGGGCCAGGGACTCCCCTCCAAATGAGCAGTACTTC.

As for this clonotype: A much bigger clone sits one base away, suggesting this may be a read error. The rearrangement uses TRBV29-1 and TRBJ2-4; D gene ambiguous. The DNA end lines up better with TRBJ2-7; the J call may be wrong. CDR1 is SQVTM, CDR2 ANQGSEA, per germline. The CDR3 is 13 residues long. The CDR3 loop is CSGGTVLTYEQYF. The CDR3, as DNA: TGCAGCGGTGGCACAGTCCTTACCTACGAGCAGTACTTC.

With regard to this clonotype: A much larger clone differs by one base, so this may be a read error. The V and J genes are TRBV18 and TRBJ2-4, with 9 bases lining up with TRBD2. This CDR3 comprises 17 residues. Germline values: CDR1 KGHSH, CDR2 LQKENI. CDR3 sequence: CVSSPASGVGSKNIQYF. The DNA of the CDR3 is TGTGTCAGCTCACCCGCTAGCGGGGTGGGGTCCAAAAACATTCAGTACTTC.

This clonotype was recorded many times. The chain has TRBV9 and TRBJ2-1; no clear D. The CDR3 sequence is 14 residues long. The germline CDR1 and CDR2 sequences are SGDLS and YYNGEE. V dropped 4 bases and J dropped 9 bases, with 17 bases sitting between them. CDR3 residues: CASSLQALAVEQFF. The CDR3 bases are TGTGCCAGCAGCCTCCAGGCCCTGGCAGTTGAGCAGTTCTTC.

The V and J genes are TRBV11-2 and TRBJ2-5; maybe TRBD2 (5 bases). The CDR3 has 14 amino acids. Trimming removed 2 bases at V and 4 bases at J, with 11 bases between. Germline loops: CDR1 SGHAT, CDR2 FQNNGV. CDR3 in DNA: TGTGCCAGCAGCTTATTGGCTAGCCGAGAGACCCAGTACTTC. It encodes CASSLLASRETQYF.

This clonotype was recorded many times. This chain links TRBV12-3 or TRBV12-4 with TRBJ1-2; D unresolved. V was trimmed by 6 bases and J by 3 bases, leaving 5 bases between them. CDR3 size: 11 residues. The DNA for the CDR3 is TGTGCCAGCAGAAGCCACTATGGCTACACCTTC. Protein product: CASRSHYGYTF.